This entry lists 27 T cell receptor beta chains sequenced from one sample in a study of shared clonotypes between healthy human individuals. The assay was immunoSEQ multiplex PCR, and TCRdb's table has in-frame clones only and misses some. Among hundreds of thousands of clones listed, roughly 80% were seen once. The sequenced material came from PBMCs. These receptors came from a woman aged 40 to 49 in good health. Some clones in this sample may be carry-over from other donors' samples.

V gene TRBV6-5 combines with J gene TRBJ2-7; 7 nucleotides match TRBD2. Germline V lookup: CDR1 MNHEY, CDR2 SVGAGI. CDR3 length: 15 amino acids. The ends lost 2 bases at V and 3 bases at J; junction bases unmatched: 7. CDR3 sequence (DNA): TGTGCCAGCAGTTACGAAACTGCGGGAGTCTACGAGCAGTACTTC. This translates into CASSYETAGVYEQYF.

The chain joins TRBV6-6 to TRBJ2-7; possible D gene TRBD2, 6 bases. CDR1 and CDR2 (germline): MNHNY, SVGAGI (reference sequence). This CDR3 has 16 residues. Trimming pared 5 bases from V and 3 bases from J, leaving 20 bases between. The CDR3 region is CASSQPRTGVDYEQYF. The CDR3 DNA follows: TGTGCCAGCAGTCAACCAAGGACGGGAGTTGACTACGAGCAGTACTTC.

The chain has TRBV10-3 and TRBJ1-5; D may be TRBD1 (5 bases). CDR1 is ENHRY and CDR2 is SYGVKD in the germline V gene. This CDR3 spans 13 amino acids. V was clipped by 8 bases and J by 5 bases, with 13 bases between them. CDR3 residues: CAIGRQQDQPQHF. CDR3 sequence (DNA): TGTGCCATCGGGCGACAGCAGGATCAGCCCCAGCATTTT.

This chain joins TRBV5-1 and TRBJ1-1, with 9 bases identical to TRBD1. The germline gives CDR1 SGHRS, CDR2 YFSETQ. V was clipped by 2 bases and J by 4 bases; unmatched bases: 9. The CDR3 contains 16 residues. In nucleotides, the CDR3 is TGCGCCAGCAGCTTACTTACCGGGACAGGGAGCACTGAAGCTTTCTTT. It codes for CASSLLTGTGSTEAFF.

V is TRBV9 and J is TRBJ2-3, with a possible D match to TRBD2 (6 bases). Germline loops: CDR1 SGDLS, CDR2 YYNGEE. There are 15 residues in the CDR3. V lost 3 bases, J lost 4 bases, and 15 bases lay in between. This CDR3 reads CASSAKLAAPDTQYF. The CDR3 DNA reads TGTGCCAGCAGCGCCAAACTAGCAGCCCCAGATACGCAGTATTTT.

This clone appeared a few times. The V gene is TRBV29-1, the J gene TRBJ2-2; 8 bases map to TRBD2. The J segment lost 5 bases and the V segment lost 7 bases, leaving 9 bases of the junction unmatched. Per the germline V gene, CDR1 is SQVTM and CDR2 is ANQGSEA. The CDR3 consists of 14 residues. The CDR3 DNA is TGCAGCGCCACCGGGACTAGTCATACCGGGGAGCTGTTTTTT. Its translation: CSATGTSHTGELFF.

At least ten counts were recorded for this clone. Within the sample, other DNA sequences also encode this same CDR3. CDR3 region: CASSSPTGANEKLFF. CDR3 nucleotides: TGTGCCAGCAGTTCCCCGACAGGTGCAAATGAAAAACTGTTTTTT. The chain is built from TRBV28 and TRBJ1-4, with D possibly matching TRBD1 (6 bases). CDR1 is MDHEN and CDR2 is SYDVKM in the germline V gene. V was cut by 4 bases and J by 5 bases, with 14 bases left in between. CDR3 size: 15 residues.

Details on this clone: In the same sample, other DNA sequences code for this CDR3. The chain combines TRBV5-1 with TRBJ2-1, with TRBD2 identical over 9 bases. The CDR3 is 15 amino acids. Losses at the gene ends were 0 bases for V and 4 bases for J; bases not matched to a gene: 2. Germline V gene sequence: CDR1 SGHRS, CDR2 YFSETQ. CDR3 sequence reads: CASSLGLAGYNEQFF. For the CDR3, the DNA is TGCGCCAGCAGCTTGGGTCTAGCGGGATACAATGAGCAGTTCTTC. The variable domain in full, completed from reference TRBV5-1 and TRBJ2-1, reads KAGVTQTPRYLIKTRGQQVTLSCSPISGHRSVSWYQQTPGQGLQFLFEYFSETQRNKGNFPGRFSGRQFSNSRSEMNVSTLELGDSALYLCASSLGLAGYNEQFFGPGTRLTVL.

The V call is TRBV7-9, the J call TRBJ2-7, with 9 positions matching TRBD2. The V gene end was trimmed by 5 bases and the J gene end by 11 bases; junction bases not matched to a gene: 13. There are 14 residues in the CDR3. From germline, CDR1 is SEHNR and CDR2 FQNEAQ (reference sequence). DNA of the CDR3: TGTGCCAGCAGCCTAGGTCCACTTAGCGGGAGAGAGTACTTC. Its translation is CASSLGPLSGREYF. The full variable domain, rest sourced from reference TRBV7-9 and TRBJ2-7, is DTGVSQNPRHKITKRGQNVTFRCDPISEHNRLYWYRQTLGQGPEFLTYFQNEAQLEKSRLLSDRFSAERPKGSFSTLEIQRTEQGDSAMYLCASSLGPLSGREYFGPGTRLTVT.

This clone is a singleton in its sample. Other DNA sequences in the same sample also yield this CDR3. The chain links TRBV18 to TRBJ2-7; 12 bases agree with TRBD1. This CDR3 region has 14 residues. Germline CDR1 and CDR2: KGHSH and LQKENI. The ends lost 3 bases at V and 6 bases at J; junction bases unmatched: 3. The CDR3 sequence: CASSPGQGAGEQYF. Here the CDR3 DNA reads TGTGCCAGCTCACCGGGACAGGGGGCCGGCGAGCAGTACTTC. The entire variable domain, with the rest obtained from reference TRBV18 and TRBJ2-7, is as follows: NAGVMQNPRHLVRRRGQEARLRCSPMKGHSHVYWYRQLPEEGLKFMVYLQKENIIDESGMPKERFSAEFPKEGPSILRIQQVVRGDSAAYFCASSPGQGAGEQYFGPGTRLTVT.

This clone has a single count. J is TRBJ1-4 and V is TRBV7-9; 8 bases align to TRBD1. With V trimmed by 5 bases and J by 8 bases, 7 bases remained unmatched. Germline CDR1 reads SEHNR; CDR2 reads FQNEAQ (reference sequence). CDR3 length: 14 amino acids. The CDR3 nucleotides read TGTGCCAGCAGCCAACCCAGGGGGCGCGAAAAACTGTTTTTT. Protein product: CASSQPRGREKLFF.

The rearrangement joins TRBV9 to TRBJ2-7; tentatively, D is TRBD2 (6 bases). V was clipped by 3 bases and J by 0 bases, with 13 bases between them. The CDR3 extends over 15 amino acids. The V gene's germline CDR1 is SGDLS and CDR2 YYNGEE. The DNA of the CDR3 is TGTGCCAGCAGCGCGGGAGCGGGCCGCTCCTACGAGCAGTACTTC. Translated, it gives CASSAGAGRSYEQYF.

J is TRBJ2-2 and V is TRBV6-4; 9 bases map to TRBD1. This CDR3 comprises 14 residues. Trimming at V came to 6 bases and at J to 1 base, leaving 0 bases not matched to a gene. CDR1 MRHNA and CDR2 SNTAGT come from the germline V gene. Here the CDR3 reads CASRGQGNTGELFF. For the CDR3, the DNA is TGTGCCAGCAGGGGACAGGGGAACACCGGGGAGCTGTTTTTT.

The chain uses TRBV30 and TRBJ1-1; TRBD1 aligns across 7 bases. The germline V gene encodes CDR1 GTSNPN and CDR2 SVGIG (reference sequence). The V and J ends lost 3 bases and 5 bases, in that order; junction bases with no gene match: 12. The CDR3 consists of 15 residues. CDR3 protein: CAWRSRTGRWTEAFF. As DNA, the CDR3 is TGTGCCTGGAGATCACGGACAGGCAGATGGACTGAAGCTTTCTTT.

Remarks on this clone: A much larger clone lies a single base off, so this may be a read error. At the DNA level, this CDR3 is encoded by other sequences in the same sample as well. This sequence joins TRBV30 and TRBJ1-4; D perhaps matches TRBD1 (5 bases). Trimming took off 2 bases at V and 10 bases at J, with 23 bases between the two ends. Germline V gives CDR1 GTSNPN, CDR2 SVGIG (reference sequence). The CDR3 has 16 residues. CDR3 DNA sequence: TGTGCCTGGAGTCCAGGACAAGCCCTCGCGGGTGGAAAACTGTTTTTT. This codes for CAWSPGQALAGGKLFF. The full variable domain, with the rest looked up from reference TRBV30 and TRBJ1-4, is SQTIHQWPATLVQPVGSPLSLECTVEGTSNPNLYWYRQAAGRGLQLLFYSVGIGQISSEVPQNLSASRPQDRQFILSSKKLLLSDSGFYLCAWSPGQALAGGKLFFGSGTQLSVL.

This chain joins TRBV14 and TRBJ1-5; D gene ambiguous. The germline V and J ends were trimmed by 3 bases and 12 bases, with 6 bases remaining between them. The CDR3 contains 10 residues. CDR1 and CDR2 from the germline V gene are SGHDN and FVKESK. This chain's CDR3 is CASSHRRQHF. The CDR3, as DNA: TGTGCCAGCAGCCACAGGCGCCAGCATTTT.

The rearrangement links TRBV2 to TRBJ2-7; 11 positions agree with TRBD2. Germline CDR1 reads SNHLY; CDR2 reads FYNNEI. The CDR3 is 15 amino acids. Trimming removed 4 bases from V and 3 bases from J; junction bases left unmatched: 5. Here the CDR3 reads CASSVRLAGYYEQYF. CDR3 in DNA: TGTGCCAGCAGTGTACGACTAGCGGGGTACTACGAGCAGTACTTC. The complete variable domain, with remaining parts taken from reference TRBV2 and TRBJ2-7, reads EPEVTQTPSHQVTQMGQEVILRCVPISNHLYFYWYRQILGQKVEFLVSFYNNEISEKSEIFDDQFSVERPDGSNFTLKIRSTKLEDSAMYFCASSVRLAGYYEQYFGPGTRLTVT.

This rearrangement joins TRBV28 to TRBJ1-5, with D unclear. Trimming cost V 2 bases and J 8 bases, with 13 bases left between them. This CDR3 has 14 residues. Germline V gives CDR1 MDHEN, CDR2 SYDVKM. CDR3 region: CASSLLDTAKPQHF. CDR3 coding DNA: TGTGCCAGCAGTTTACTAGACACGGCCAAGCCCCAGCATTTT.

This chain connects TRBV4-2 to TRBJ1-4; 7 bases line up with TRBD1. V lost 0 bases, J lost 10 bases, and 8 bases stayed unmatched. The CDR3 loop spans 15 amino acids. In germline, CDR1 is LGHNA, CDR2 YNFKEQ. CDR3: CASSQDRGGKVKLFF. The CDR3 bases are TGTGCCAGCAGCCAAGATAGAGGGGGCAAAGTAAAACTGTTTTTT.

This chain connects TRBV7-2 to TRBJ1-2; a possible D gene is TRBD1 (5 bases). Germline CDR1 is SGHTA and CDR2 is FQGNSA. CDR3 length: 16 amino acids. V lost 0 bases to trimming and J lost 1 base, with 12 bases between them. In nucleotides, the CDR3 is TGTGCCAGCAGCTTAGCCGGGGCAGCAGATAACTATGGCTACACCTTC. Protein: CASSLAGAADNYGYTF.

The genes are TRBV27 and TRBJ1-1, with a possible D match to TRBD1 (5 bases). This CDR3 has 15 residues. V was shortened by 0 bases and J by 4 bases, with 12 bases between the two germline ends. Germline-derived CDR1 and CDR2 are MNHEY and SMNVEV (reference sequence). The DNA for the CDR3 is TGTGCCAGCAGTTTATCGATCGGGGGGGGCACTGAAGCTTTCTTT. Its protein is CASSLSIGGGTEAFF.

The chain recombines TRBV5-1 with TRBJ2-3, with 8 bases lining up with TRBD2. The germline CDR1 and CDR2 sequences are SGHRS and YFSETQ. This CDR3 contains 16 residues. V was pared by 4 bases and J by 4 bases, with 11 bases of the junction left unmatched. The CDR3 protein is CASSPLTGGPSDTQYF. In DNA form, the CDR3 reads TGCGCCAGCAGCCCCTTGACGGGAGGGCCATCAGATACGCAGTATTTT.

Of note for this clone: One base away lies a much larger clone, so this may be a sequencing read error. The same CDR3 can be traced to other DNA sequences in this sample. The chain carries TRBV2 and TRBJ2-3, with 11 bases lining up with TRBD2. Germline V gives CDR1 SNHLY, CDR2 FYNNEI. The CDR3 sequence is 17 residues long. After removal of 8 bases from V and 1 base from J, the junction contained 11 bases not matched to a gene. The CDR3 DNA sequence: TGTGCCAGCGGGGACGGGACTAGCGGAGGGGGCACAGATACGCAGTATTTT. The encoded protein is CASGDGTSGGGTDTQYF.

This clone appeared a single time. The V gene is TRBV28, the J gene TRBJ2-7, with 8 bases aligning to TRBD2. Germline V CDR1 and CDR2: MDHEN, SYDVKM. The CDR3 loop spans 15 amino acids. The J segment lost 4 bases and the V segment lost 5 bases, leaving 10 bases of the junction unmatched. The CDR3: CASSGGSGSRYEQYF. For the CDR3, the DNA is TGTGCCAGCAGTGGGGGGAGCGGGAGTAGGTACGAGCAGTACTTC.

The chain couples TRBV7-2 to TRBJ2-3, with 8 bases lining up with TRBD2. The CDR3 spans 15 residues. After removal of 5 bases from V and 2 bases from J, the junction contained 6 bases not matched to a gene. CDR1 SGHTA and CDR2 FQGNSA come from the germline V gene. The CDR3 reads CASSVSGSHTDTQYF. The CDR3 DNA follows: TGTGCCAGCAGCGTAAGCGGGAGCCACACAGATACGCAGTATTTT.

A remark on this clone: The junction shows a germline mismatch at one end, possibly a read error. The chain carries TRBV7-9 and TRBJ2-7; 16 nucleotides match TRBD2. Germline V CDR1 and CDR2: SEHNR, FQNEAQ (reference sequence). This CDR3 region has 14 residues. CDR3: CASSLGGLAGGLVF. CDR3 DNA: TGTGCCAGCAGCTTAGGGGGACTAGCGGGAGGGCTGGTCTTC. The variable domain in full, completed from reference TRBV7-9 and TRBJ2-7, reads DTGVSQNPRHKITKRGQNVTFRCDPISEHNRLYWYRQTLGQGPEFLTYFQNEAQLEKSRLLSDRFSAERPKGSFSTLEIQRTEQGDSAMYLCASSLGGLAGGLVFGPGTRLTVT.

This clone was picked up a small number of times. The genes are TRBV28 and TRBJ1-2; 12 bases map to TRBD1. The trim removed 6 bases at V and 8 bases at J, leaving 7 bases unmatched. Looked up from germline, CDR1 is MDHEN and CDR2 is SYDVKM. The CDR3 has 14 amino acids. The CDR3 is CASSPGTGGRGYTF. In nucleotides, the CDR3 is TGTGCCAGCAGCCCCGGGACAGGGGGCCGCGGCTACACCTTC.